The rows below give T cell receptor beta chains drawn from one sample of a study of OX40 agonist ivuxolimab in advanced cancers. Clones were sequenced by immunoSEQ multiplex PCR, and TCRdb holds only the in-frame ones, with some missing. This sample carries about 19,000 clones, about two thirds of them seen once, and the ten largest clones take about 20%. The sequencing used CD4+ or CD8+ T cells sorted from blood, collected in a trial of the OX40 agonist ivuxolimab. The receptors stem from an adult with an advanced solid tumor such as melanoma, head and neck, liver or kidney cancer. The conserved cysteine and the conserved F or W are not part of the CDR3 here. A D gene is named only where the DNA matches it firmly. The size of a clone is reported for some rows only, either as once, few or many, or as a class for expanded clones.

-	-	TRBJ1-1	TRBV30	AWSYKAHEAF
-	-	TRBJ2-1	TRBV19	ASSPLAASSYNEQF
TRBD1	-	TRBJ2-7	TRBV19	ASSTDRDEQY
-	-	TRBJ1-2	TRBV15	ATSRQENYGYT
-	-	TRBJ1-6	TRBV28	ASSLGTVNSPLH
-	-	TRBJ1-2	TRBV7-8	ASSLGGLGYT
-	-	TRBJ2-1	TRBV12-2	ASRLPGLAGGRGDEQF
-	-	TRBJ2-7	TRBV7-6	ASSLGPGLISYEQY
TRBD2	-	TRBJ2-3	TRBV6-5	ASSPGGRVDTQY
TRBD2	-	TRBJ2-3	TRBV9	ASSVAGGTADTQY
-	-	TRBJ1-1	TRBV27	ASVTGTEAF
-	-	-	TRBV28	ASSEAGSGEQY
TRBD1	-	TRBJ2-6	TRBV7-9	ASSSGDRASMSGANVLT
TRBD2	few	TRBJ2-2	TRBV25-1	ASSVLAGPTGELF
TRBD2	-	TRBJ2-1	TRBV28	ASSAGLGLAGDEQF
-	-	TRBJ1-2	TRBV30	AWSPTDNYGYT
-	-	TRBJ2-5	TRBV5-4	ASSQDPDQETQY
TRBD1	-	TRBJ2-2	TRBV9	ASSATGGAFSGELF
-	-	TRBJ2-2	TRBV5-1	ASSLASGELF
TRBD2	-	TRBJ2-1	TRBV7-2	ASSLFTSAHNEQF
-	-	TRBJ1-1	TRBV2	ASKKEINTEAF
-	-	TRBJ2-3	TRBV7-2	ASSPRRDFITDTQY
-	-	TRBJ2-5	TRBV9	ASSPRATQETQY
-	-	TRBJ1-1	TRBV5-1	ASSSGGGSNTEAF
-	-	TRBJ1-2	TRBV2	ASSEAGLNYGYT
TRBD1	-	TRBJ1-1	TRBV23-1	ASSPPGQVNTEAF
TRBD2	-	TRBJ2-1	TRBV27	ASGLAGYNEQF
-	medium-sized	TRBJ2-1	TRBV6-5	ASSNSLPTSDEQF
TRBD2	-	TRBJ2-3	TRBV9	ASSVGGGTSGITDTQY
TRBD1	-	TRBJ2-3	TRBV5-1	ASSWRQGYQDTQY
-	-	TRBJ2-7	TRBV4-1	ASSQEMGSVTNEQY
-	-	TRBJ2-7	TRBV6-5	ASSYAGLSYEQY
TRBD2	-	TRBJ2-7	TRBV4-3	ASSQRGTGTSAYEQY
TRBD1	few	TRBJ2-7	TRBV7-2	ASMARGLSYEQY
TRBD2	once	TRBJ2-7	TRBV5-4	ASSNLLAGGNLRVEQY
TRBD1	-	TRBJ2-1	TRBV2	ASSSPGTGSDEQF